This is a list of T cell receptor beta chains from one sample in a study of radiation and T cells in renal cell carcinoma. Assay: immunoSEQ multiplex PCR; the TCRdb copy retains only in-frame clones and omits some. In the table there are around 170,000 clones, roughly 90% of which are singletons. The material sequenced was blood, taken from a patient whose treatment included radiotherapy and nephrectomy. All receptors come from a woman in her fifties or sixties with renal cell carcinoma. Each CDR3 is given with its conserved first and last residue. The order of the fields is J gene, clone size, D gene, V gene, CDR3 DNA, CDR3 protein. A D gene is named only where the DNA matches it firmly. Clone size is given for some rows only: seen once, a few or many times, or a class if the clone is expanded.

TRBJ2-2 . . TRBV7-9 TGTGCCAGCAGCTCTTGGACACCCACCGGGGAGCTGTTTTTT CASSSWTPTGELFF
TRBJ2-5 once TRBD2 TRBV4-2 TGTGCCAGCAGCCAAGTAATAGCGGGGGGGCAGGAGACCCAGTACTTC CASSQVIAGGQETQYF
TRBJ1-1 . . TRBV5-1 TGCGCCAGCAGCAAGGAGGGGGGTCGCACTGAAGCTTTCTTT CASSKEGGRTEAFF
TRBJ2-5 . . TRBV18 TGTGCCAGCTCACCACCAAATAACTACCAAGAGACCCAGTACTTC CASSPPNNYQETQYF
TRBJ1-1 . . TRBV7-9 TGTGCCAGCAGCCTCCCAAGGAACACTGAAGCTTTCTTT CASSLPRNTEAFF
TRBJ1-2 . . TRBV2 TGTGCCAGCAGTCTTGGAGTTCCCTATGGCTACACCTTC CASSLGVPYGYTF
TRBJ1-2 . . TRBV5-3 TGTGCCAGAAGCTTGGTGCTAGAAAGCGGCTACACCTTC CARSLVLESGYTF
TRBJ2-7 . TRBD1 TRBV6-1 TGTGCCAGCAGGGGGGGACAGGCTAAACCCTACGAGCAGTACTTC CASRGGQAKPYEQYF
TRBJ2-7 . . TRBV6-6 TGTGCCAGCAGTTACTCGAGTGGGGGAGGATCCTACGAGCAGTACTTC CASSYSSGGGSYEQYF
TRBJ1-1 . . TRBV6-1 TGTGCCAGCAGTGACCCGGCGCACGAGAACACTGAAGCTTTCTTT CASSDPAHENTEAFF